This T cell receptor (beta chain) came from a study of CD8+ T cells in alopecia areata. Study summary: Female C3H/HeJ recipients aged about 6-11 weeks got skin from C3H/HeJ graft donors aged roughly 6-13 months that had spontaneous alopecia.

Reverse transcribed after extraction, RNA yielded cDNA as the sequencing template. Only in-frame clones appear in the TCRdb table, and some are missing; sequencing was by immunoSEQ multiplex PCR. This sample carries around 290,000 clones, none of them present only once. Cells from pooled cutaneous lymph nodes were sorted by CD4, CD8alpha, NKG2D, NKG2ACE and other markers. Whole-study findings and limits: Sequencing of scalp tissue also captures the resident alphabeta T cells of normal skin. TCR sharing was clearer in mice than between patients, perhaps partly owing to patient HLA diversity. An increase in clonality over normal scalp was evident in lesional scalp, especially alopecia totalis/universalis.

The table lists this clone with a few counts. As yet, its antigen is unknown. Genes and germline are mouse. The sequence derives from a C3H/HeJ mouse with alopecia areata. The mouse line has the MHC haplotype H2-k. What was sequenced was CD4+ T cells sorted from a lymph node.

The CDR3 region is CASSDAGGRPDTQYF. The CDR3 DNA, read in part, is TGTGCCAGCAGTGATGCGGGGGGGCGCCCAGAC. This chain links TRBV13-1 with TRBJ2-5; 8 bases are shared with TRBD2. Read sequence stops 4 residues before the CDR3 end, and the germline J gene provides the missing end. Germline lookup yields CDR1 NSHNY and CDR2 SYGAGN. The CDR3 has 15 amino acids.